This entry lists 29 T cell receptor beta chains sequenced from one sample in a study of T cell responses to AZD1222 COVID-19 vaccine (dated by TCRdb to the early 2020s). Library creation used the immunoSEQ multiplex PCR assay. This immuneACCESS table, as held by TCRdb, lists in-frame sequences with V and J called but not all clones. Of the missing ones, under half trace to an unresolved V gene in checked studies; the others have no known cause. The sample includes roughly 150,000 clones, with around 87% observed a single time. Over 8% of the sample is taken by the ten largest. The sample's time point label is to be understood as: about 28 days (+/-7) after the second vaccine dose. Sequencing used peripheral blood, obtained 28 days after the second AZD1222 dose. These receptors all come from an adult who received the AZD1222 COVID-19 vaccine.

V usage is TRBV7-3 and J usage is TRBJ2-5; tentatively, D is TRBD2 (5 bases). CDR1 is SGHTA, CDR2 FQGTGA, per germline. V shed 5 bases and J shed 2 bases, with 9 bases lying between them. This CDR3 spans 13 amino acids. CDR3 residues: CASSRGSQETQYF. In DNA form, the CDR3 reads TGTGCCAGCAGCCGAGGGTCGCAAGAGACCCAGTACTTC.

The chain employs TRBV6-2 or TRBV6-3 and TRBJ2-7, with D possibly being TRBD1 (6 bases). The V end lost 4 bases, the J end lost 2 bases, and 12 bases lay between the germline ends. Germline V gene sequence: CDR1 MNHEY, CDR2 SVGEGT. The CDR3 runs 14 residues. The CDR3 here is CASSSARGPYEQYF. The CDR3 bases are TGTGCCAGCAGTTCGGCCAGGGGCCCCTACGAGCAGTACTTC.

The CDR3 loop is CASSMIGGGRNQPQHF. CDR3 DNA sequence: TGTGCCAGTAGTATGATCGGGGGGGGCAGGAATCAGCCCCAGCATTTT. The V call is TRBV19, the J call TRBJ1-5; D perhaps matches TRBD1 (6 bases). The germline V and J ends were trimmed by 3 bases and 4 bases, with 16 bases remaining between them. The length of the CDR3 is 16 residues. Germline CDR1 LNHDA, CDR2 SQIVND (reference sequence).

CDR3 in amino acids: CASSERQVSAFF. CDR3 DNA: TGTGCCAGCAGTGAGAGACAGGTGTCGGCTTTCTTT. V usage is TRBV6-2 or TRBV6-3 and J usage is TRBJ1-1, with D tentatively TRBD1 (6 bases). CDR1 and CDR2 (germline): MNHEY, SVGEGT. The germline V and J ends were trimmed by 5 bases and 11 bases, with 15 bases remaining between them. This CDR3 comprises 12 residues.

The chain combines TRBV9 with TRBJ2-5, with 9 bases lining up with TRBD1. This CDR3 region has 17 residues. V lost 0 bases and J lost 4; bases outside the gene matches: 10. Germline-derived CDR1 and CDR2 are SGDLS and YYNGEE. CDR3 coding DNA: TGTGCCAGCAGCGTAGCTTGGGGACAGGGTTTTAGAGAGACCCAGTACTTC. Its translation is CASSVAWGQGFRETQYF.

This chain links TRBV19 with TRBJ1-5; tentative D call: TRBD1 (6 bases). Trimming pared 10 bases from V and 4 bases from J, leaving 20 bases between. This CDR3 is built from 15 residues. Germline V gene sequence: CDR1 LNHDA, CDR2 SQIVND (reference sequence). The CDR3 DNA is TGTGCCACTACACCTAGGAGGGGGGAAAATCAGCCCCAGCATTTT. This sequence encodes CATTPRRGENQPQHF.

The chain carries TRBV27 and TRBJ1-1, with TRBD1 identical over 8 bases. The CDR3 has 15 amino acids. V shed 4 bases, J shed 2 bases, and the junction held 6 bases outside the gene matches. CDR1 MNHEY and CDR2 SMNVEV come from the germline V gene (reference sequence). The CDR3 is CASSSRGQSNTEAFF. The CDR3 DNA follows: TGTGCCAGCAGTTCCAGGGGGCAGTCCAACACTGAAGCTTTCTTT.

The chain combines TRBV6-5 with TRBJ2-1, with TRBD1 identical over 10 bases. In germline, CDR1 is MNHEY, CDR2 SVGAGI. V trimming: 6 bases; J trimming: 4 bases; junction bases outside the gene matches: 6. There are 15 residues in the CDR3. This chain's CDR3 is CASSPGTGEYNEQFF. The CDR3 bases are TGTGCCAGCAGCCCCGGGACAGGGGAGTACAATGAGCAGTTCTTC.

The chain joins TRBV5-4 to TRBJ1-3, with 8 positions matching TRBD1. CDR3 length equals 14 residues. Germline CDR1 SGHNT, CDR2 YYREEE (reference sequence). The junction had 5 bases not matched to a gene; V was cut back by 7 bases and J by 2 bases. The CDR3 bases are TGTGCCAGCCATCTGACAGGGGCTGGAAACACCATATATTTT. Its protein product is CASHLTGAGNTIYF.

CDR3 residues: CASSLPSGNGETQYF. In DNA, the CDR3 is TGCGCCAGCAGCTTGCCTAGCGGGAACGGTGAGACCCAGTACTTC. The chain has TRBV5-1 and TRBJ2-5; 9 bases map to TRBD2. Germline assignment: CDR1 SGHRS and CDR2 YFSETQ. Germline trimming cut 1 base from V and 5 bases from J; bases unmatched to any gene: 6. The CDR3 consists of 15 residues.

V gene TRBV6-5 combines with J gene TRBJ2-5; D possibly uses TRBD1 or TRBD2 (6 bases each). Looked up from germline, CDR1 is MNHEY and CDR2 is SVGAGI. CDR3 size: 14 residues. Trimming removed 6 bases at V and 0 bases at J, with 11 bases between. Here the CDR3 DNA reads TGTGCCAGCAGGGAGGGACAAAACCAAGAGACCCAGTACTTC. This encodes CASREGQNQETQYF.

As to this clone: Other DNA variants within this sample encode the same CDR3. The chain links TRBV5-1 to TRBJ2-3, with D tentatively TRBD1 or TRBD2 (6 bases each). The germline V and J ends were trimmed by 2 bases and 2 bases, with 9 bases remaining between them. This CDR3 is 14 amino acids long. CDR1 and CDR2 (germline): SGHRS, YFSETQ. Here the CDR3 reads CASSLGGYTDTQYF. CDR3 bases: TGCGCCAGCAGCTTAGGGGGGTACACAGATACGCAGTATTTT.

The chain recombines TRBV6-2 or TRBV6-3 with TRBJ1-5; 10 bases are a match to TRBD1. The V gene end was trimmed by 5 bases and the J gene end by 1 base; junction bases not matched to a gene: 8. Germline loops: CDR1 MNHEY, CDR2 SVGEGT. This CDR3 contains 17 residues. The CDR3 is CASSHWTGGGSNQPQHF. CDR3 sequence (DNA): TGTGCCAGCAGTCACTGGACAGGGGGGGGGAGCAATCAGCCCCAGCATTTT.

As DNA, the CDR3 is TGTGCCAGCGGGGTTTACAATGAGCAGTTCTTC. Amino acid sequence: CASGVYNEQFF. The chain has TRBV2 and TRBJ2-1, with D uncertain. From germline, CDR1 is SNHLY and CDR2 FYNNEI. The CDR3 has 11 residues. V was pared by 8 bases and J by 4 bases, with 6 bases between. The entire variable domain, with the rest obtained from reference TRBV2 and TRBJ2-1, is as follows: EPEVTQTPSHQVTQMGQEVILRCVPISNHLYFYWYRQILGQKVEFLVSFYNNEISEKSEIFDDQFSVERPDGSNFTLKIRSTKLEDSAMYFCASGVYNEQFFGPGTRLTVL.

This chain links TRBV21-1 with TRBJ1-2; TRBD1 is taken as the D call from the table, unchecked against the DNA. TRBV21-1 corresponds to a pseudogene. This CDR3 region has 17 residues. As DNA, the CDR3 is TGTGCCAGCAGCAAAGTGGGGACAGGGGGTGCCAAGTTTGGCTACACCTTC. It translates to CASSKVGTGGAKFGYTF.

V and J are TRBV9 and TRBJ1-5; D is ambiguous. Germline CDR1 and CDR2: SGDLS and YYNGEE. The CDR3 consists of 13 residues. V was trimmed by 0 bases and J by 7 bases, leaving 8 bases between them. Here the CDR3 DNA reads TGTGCCAGCAGCGTAGGGGTAAACCAGCCCCAGCATTTT. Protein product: CASSVGVNQPQHF.

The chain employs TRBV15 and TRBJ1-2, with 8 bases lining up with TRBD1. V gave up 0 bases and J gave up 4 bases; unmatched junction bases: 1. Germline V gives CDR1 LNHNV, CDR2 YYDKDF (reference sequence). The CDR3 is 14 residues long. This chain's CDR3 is CATSRETGVYGYTF. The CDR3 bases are TGTGCCACCAGCAGAGAGACAGGGGTCTATGGCTACACCTTC.

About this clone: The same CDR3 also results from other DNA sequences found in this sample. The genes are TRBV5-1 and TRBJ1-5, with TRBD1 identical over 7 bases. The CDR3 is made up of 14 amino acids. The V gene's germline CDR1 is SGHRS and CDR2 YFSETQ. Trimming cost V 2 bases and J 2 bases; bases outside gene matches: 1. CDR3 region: CASSLGTGNQPQHF. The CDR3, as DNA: TGCGCCAGCAGCTTAGGGACAGGCAATCAGCCCCAGCATTTT.

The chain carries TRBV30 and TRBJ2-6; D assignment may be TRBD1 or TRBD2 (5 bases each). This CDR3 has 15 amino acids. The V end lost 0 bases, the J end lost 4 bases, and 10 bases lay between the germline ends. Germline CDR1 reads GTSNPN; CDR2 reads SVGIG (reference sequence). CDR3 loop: CAWSVGVSGANVLTF. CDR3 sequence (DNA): TGTGCCTGGAGTGTGGGGGTCTCAGGGGCCAACGTCCTGACTTTC.

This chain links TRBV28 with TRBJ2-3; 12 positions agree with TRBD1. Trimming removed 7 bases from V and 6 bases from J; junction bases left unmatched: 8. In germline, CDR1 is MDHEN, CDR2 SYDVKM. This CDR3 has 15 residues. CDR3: CASIPWGQGADTQYF. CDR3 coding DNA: TGTGCCAGCATCCCCTGGGGACAGGGGGCCGATACGCAGTATTTT.

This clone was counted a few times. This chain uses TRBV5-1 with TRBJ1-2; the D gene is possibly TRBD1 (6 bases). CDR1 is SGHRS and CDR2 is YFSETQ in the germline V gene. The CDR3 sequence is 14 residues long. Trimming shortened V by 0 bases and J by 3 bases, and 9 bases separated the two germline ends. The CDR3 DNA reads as TGCGCCAGCAGCTTGGCGGGGGCCGACTATGGCTACACCTTC. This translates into CASSLAGADYGYTF.

The CDR3 DNA reads TGCGCCAGCAGCTTGGGCATTAAGTCTGAAGCTTTCTTT. Translation: CASSLGIKSEAFF. The chain recombines TRBV5-1 with TRBJ1-1, with no clear D. Germline V CDR1 and CDR2: SGHRS, YFSETQ. There are 13 residues in the CDR3. Trimming took 0 bases from V and 6 from J, leaving 9 bases between them.

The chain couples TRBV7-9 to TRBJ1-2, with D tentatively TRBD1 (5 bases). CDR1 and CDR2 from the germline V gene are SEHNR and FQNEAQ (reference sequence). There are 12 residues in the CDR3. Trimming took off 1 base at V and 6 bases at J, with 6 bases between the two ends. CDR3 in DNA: TGTGCCAGCAGCTTAGGGGGCGATGGCTACACCTTC. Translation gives CASSLGGDGYTF.

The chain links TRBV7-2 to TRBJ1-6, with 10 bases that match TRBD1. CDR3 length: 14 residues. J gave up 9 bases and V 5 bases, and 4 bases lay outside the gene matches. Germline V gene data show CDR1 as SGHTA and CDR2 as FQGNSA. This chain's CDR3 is CASSPRTGGSPLHF. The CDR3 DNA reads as TGTGCCAGCAGCCCACGGACAGGGGGTTCACCCCTCCACTTT.

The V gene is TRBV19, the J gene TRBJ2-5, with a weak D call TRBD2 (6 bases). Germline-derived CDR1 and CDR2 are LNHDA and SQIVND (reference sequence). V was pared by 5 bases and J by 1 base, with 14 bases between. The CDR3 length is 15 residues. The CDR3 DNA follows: TGTGCCAGTAGTCCTCCTGGCGGGATCCAAGAGACCCAGTACTTC. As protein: CASSPPGGIQETQYF.

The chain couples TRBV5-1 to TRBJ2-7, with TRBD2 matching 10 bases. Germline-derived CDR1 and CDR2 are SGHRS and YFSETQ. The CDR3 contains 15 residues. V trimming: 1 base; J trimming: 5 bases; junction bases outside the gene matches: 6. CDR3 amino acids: CASSLKLAGRDEQYF. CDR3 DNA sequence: TGCGCCAGCAGCTTGAAACTAGCGGGAAGGGACGAGCAGTACTTC.

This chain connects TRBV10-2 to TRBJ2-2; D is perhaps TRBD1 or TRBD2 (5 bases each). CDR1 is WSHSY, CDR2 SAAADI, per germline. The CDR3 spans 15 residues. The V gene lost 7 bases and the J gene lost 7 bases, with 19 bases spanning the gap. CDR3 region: CASIRDAFYGGELFF. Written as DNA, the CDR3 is TGCGCCAGCATTCGGGACGCGTTCTACGGCGGGGAGCTGTTTTTT.

The CDR3 coding sequence is TGTGCCAGCAGTCCTCAGGGCCTCTTCTATGGCTACACCTTC. Translation: CASSPQGLFYGYTF. V is TRBV28 and J is TRBJ1-2; perhaps TRBD1 as D (5 bases). The germline V and J ends were trimmed by 5 bases and 4 bases, with 14 bases remaining between them. The germline gives CDR1 MDHEN, CDR2 SYDVKM. The CDR3 spans 14 residues.

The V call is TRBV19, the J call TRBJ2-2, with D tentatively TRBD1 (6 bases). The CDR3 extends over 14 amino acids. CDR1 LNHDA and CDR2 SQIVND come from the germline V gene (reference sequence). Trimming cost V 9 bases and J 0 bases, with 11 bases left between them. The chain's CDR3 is CASLQGANTGELFF. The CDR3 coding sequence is TGTGCCAGCTTACAGGGAGCGAACACCGGGGAGCTGTTTTTT.